This passage covers 20 T cell receptor beta chains from one sample sequenced in a study of control samples from healthy donors and cancer patients. Sequencing used immunoSEQ multiplex PCR; TCRdb keeps in-frame clones, though not all of them. The sample carries 60,000 or so clones, approximately 91% recorded once. Sequenced input: blood. These receptors originate from a man aged 45 to 65 in good health.

The rearrangement joins TRBV18 to TRBJ2-7, with D possibly TRBD1 on 5 matching bases. The germline V gene has CDR1 KGHSH and CDR2 LQKENI. The CDR3 is made up of 16 amino acids. V was cut by 0 bases and J by 1 base, with 13 bases left in between. The CDR3 nucleotides read TGTGCCAGCTCACCACCGGGGCTTTGGGATTCCTACGAGCAGTACTTC. Encoded protein: CASSPPGLWDSYEQYF.

The rearrangement uses TRBV29-1 and TRBJ2-3; tentative D call: TRBD1 (6 bases). Trimming stripped 5 bases from V and 4 bases from J, with 13 bases between. This CDR3 has 13 residues. Germline-derived CDR1 and CDR2 are SQVTM and ANQGSEA. CDR3 in amino acids: CSVRTVSSDTQYF. As DNA, the CDR3 is TGCAGCGTTAGGACAGTTTCATCAGATACGCAGTATTTT.

The chain employs TRBV7-2 and TRBJ2-1; no clear D. Looked up from germline, CDR1 is SGHTA and CDR2 is FQGNSA. The CDR3 extends over 14 amino acids. Trimming removed 1 base from V and 9 bases from J, with 13 bases in between. DNA for the CDR3: TGTGCCAGCAGCTTAGTGGCCAGCCCCGGTGAGCAGTTCTTC. The encoded protein is CASSLVASPGEQFF. The whole variable domain, filled in from reference TRBV7-2 and TRBJ2-1, reads GAGVSQSPSNKVTEKGKDVELRCDPISGHTALYWYRQSLGQGLEFLIYFQGNSAPDKSGLPSDRFSAERTGGSVSTLTIQRTQQEDSAVYLCASSLVASPGEQFFGPGTRLTVL.

The rearrangement links TRBV19 to TRBJ2-4; D gene uncertain. CDR1 is LNHDA, CDR2 SQIVND, per germline (reference sequence). The V gene lost 3 bases and the J gene lost 0 bases, with 15 bases spanning the gap. The CDR3 contains 17 residues. The CDR3 spells CASSIPQREIAKNIQYF. CDR3 nucleotide sequence: TGTGCCAGTAGTATTCCACAGAGAGAGATAGCCAAAAACATTCAGTACTTC.

The J gene is TRBJ2-3, the V gene TRBV6-1, with 10 bases lining up with TRBD2. The length of the CDR3 is 17 residues. Trimming cost V 1 base and J 5 bases; bases outside gene matches: 9. In germline, CDR1 is MNHNS, CDR2 SASEGT. The CDR3 DNA reads TGTGCCAGCAGTGAAGTCGGAGCGGGAGGGCCGTTAGATACGCAGTATTTT. Its protein is CASSEVGAGGPLDTQYF.

The J gene is TRBJ1-5, the V gene TRBV6-2 or TRBV6-3; D gene uncertain. V was cut by 2 bases and J by 1 base, with 9 bases left in between. The CDR3 has 15 amino acids. From germline, CDR1 is MNHEY and CDR2 SVGEGT. CDR3 in amino acids: CASSYGDGSNQPQHF. In DNA form, the CDR3 reads TGTGCCAGCAGTTACGGAGACGGAAGCAATCAGCCCCAGCATTTT.

This clone occurred a few times. The V call is TRBV4-1, the J call TRBJ1-1; TRBD1 agrees at 8 bases. The CDR3 has 14 amino acids. The V gene end was trimmed by 1 base and the J gene end by 7 bases; junction bases not matched to a gene: 5. The germline V gene has CDR1 MGHRA and CDR2 YSYEKL. CDR3 DNA: TGCGCCAGCAGCCAAGCGGACAGGGTAAGTGAAGCTTTCTTT. As protein: CASSQADRVSEAFF.

V gene TRBV11-2 combines with J gene TRBJ2-6, with no clear D. V dropped 5 bases and J dropped 0 bases, with 8 bases sitting between them. This CDR3 is 15 amino acids long. The germline CDR1 and CDR2 sequences are SGHAT and FQNNGV. This chain's CDR3 is CASSAVSSGANVLTF. The CDR3 DNA is TGTGCCAGCAGCGCAGTCAGCTCTGGGGCCAACGTCCTGACTTTC.

The chain couples TRBV11-3 to TRBJ2-3; the match to TRBD2 covers 11 bases. There are 17 residues in the CDR3. The V segment lost 1 base and the J segment 4 bases; nucleotides outside the gene matches: 7. CDR1 and CDR2 (germline): SGHNT, YENEEA. Here the CDR3 DNA reads TGTGCCAGCAGCTTAGGCCTAACTAGCGGGAGCGCAGATACGCAGTATTTT. Protein sequence: CASSLGLTSGSADTQYF.

The V call is TRBV29-1, the J call TRBJ2-6; either TRBD1 or TRBD2 may supply D (5 bases each). With 4 bases removed from V and 0 bases from J, the gap between germline ends came to 13 bases. The CDR3 consists of 16 residues. Germline V gene data show CDR1 as SQVTM and CDR2 as ANQGSEA. For the CDR3, the DNA is TGCAGCGTTGCGGGGACCGCAGACTCTGGGGCCAACGTCCTGACTTTC. Encoded protein: CSVAGTADSGANVLTF.

The table lists this clone with a count of one. CDR3 sequence: CATSRDKRDEQYF. The DNA of the CDR3 is TGTGCCACCAGCAGAGATAAGAGGGACGAGCAGTACTTC. The rearrangement uses TRBV15 and TRBJ2-7; tentative D call: TRBD2 (5 bases). Trimming took off 0 bases at V and 5 bases at J, with 8 bases between the two ends. Germline CDR1 reads LNHNV; CDR2 reads YYDKDF (reference sequence). The CDR3 consists of 13 residues.

This sequence joins TRBV2 and TRBJ1-4; D is possibly TRBD1 (6 bases). This CDR3 contains 14 residues. V was pared by 1 base and J by 5 bases, with 8 bases between. The germline gives CDR1 SNHLY, CDR2 FYNNEI. DNA for the CDR3: TGTGCCAGCAGTGAAGGGACAGTAAATGAAAAACTGTTTTTT. Its translation is CASSEGTVNEKLFF.

J is TRBJ1-1 and V is TRBV28, with D unresolved. Germline CDR1 MDHEN, CDR2 SYDVKM. CDR3 length: 14 amino acids. Trimming pared 4 bases from V and 1 base from J, leaving 10 bases between. This CDR3 is CASSSPIWNTEAFF. DNA for the CDR3: TGTGCCAGCAGTTCTCCCATTTGGAACACTGAAGCTTTCTTT.

This clone occurred once. The gene calls are TRBV5-1 and TRBJ2-1, with D perhaps given as TRBD1 or TRBD2 (5 bases each). Trimming cost V 3 bases and J 2 bases, with 12 bases left between them. CDR3 length: 15 residues. The germline V gene has CDR1 SGHRS and CDR2 YFSETQ. CDR3 nucleotides: TGCGCCAGCAGCTCCCGGGACCCAACCTACAATGAGCAGTTCTTC. This encodes CASSSRDPTYNEQFF.

This sequence joins TRBV10-1 and TRBJ2-7; D may be TRBD1 (6 bases). CDR3 size: 15 residues. V lost 6 bases and J 2 bases, leaving 17 bases between the germline ends. Germline V lookup: CDR1 WNHNN, CDR2 SYGVQD (reference sequence). CDR3 coding DNA: TGCGCCAGCAGCTACCTGTGGGGACAACCCTACGAGCAGTACTTC. It encodes CASSYLWGQPYEQYF.

The genes are TRBV7-2 and TRBJ2-7, with D perhaps matching TRBD1 (5 bases). V was cut by 3 bases and J by 7 bases, with 13 bases left in between. The germline gives CDR1 SGHTA, CDR2 FQGNSA. The CDR3 extends over 13 amino acids. The CDR3 sequence: CASSFAGSREQYF. The CDR3 region has the DNA TGTGCCAGCAGCTTTGCAGGGTCGAGAGAGCAGTACTTC.

The rearrangement joins TRBV27 to TRBJ1-2, with 10 bases identical to TRBD1. This CDR3 spans 13 amino acids. From germline, CDR1 is MNHEY and CDR2 SMNVEV (reference sequence). With 10 bases clipped from V and 3 bases from J, the junction kept 5 bases outside the gene matches. DNA for the CDR3: TGTGCCAACCGGGACAGGGGCTACTATGGCTACACCTTC. Amino acids: CANRDRGYYGYTF.

The chain couples TRBV18 to TRBJ2-7; D possibly corresponds to TRBD2 (5 bases). The CDR3 totals 17 residues. The V end lost 5 bases, the J end lost 2 bases, and 22 bases lay between the germline ends. Per the germline V gene, CDR1 is KGHSH and CDR2 is LQKENI. DNA of the CDR3: TGTGCCAGCTCATTTAAGCAGGCGAGACTAACGACCTACGAGCAGTACTTC. Protein sequence: CASSFKQARLTTYEQYF. Variable domain in full (rest from reference TRBV18 and TRBJ2-7): NAGVMQNPRHLVRRRGQEARLRCSPMKGHSHVYWYRQLPEEGLKFMVYLQKENIIDESGMPKERFSAEFPKEGPSILRIQQVVRGDSAAYFCASSFKQARLTTYEQYFGPGTRLTVT.

This clone was seen a few times. The chain carries TRBV7-2 and TRBJ2-5, with TRBD2 identical over 10 bases. This CDR3 comprises 19 residues. Trimming at V came to 3 bases and at J to 3 bases, leaving 16 bases not matched to a gene. The germline V gene has CDR1 SGHTA and CDR2 FQGNSA. CDR3 in amino acids: CASSFHQREGRGYEETQYF. CDR3 nucleotides: TGTGCCAGCAGCTTCCACCAGCGGGAGGGCCGGGGGTATGAAGAGACCCAGTACTTC.

The rearrangement uses TRBV6-2 or TRBV6-3 and TRBJ2-3; D gene uncertain. The CDR3 runs 12 residues. The V gene's germline CDR1 is MNHEY and CDR2 SVGEGT. Trimming stripped 2 bases from V and 4 bases from J, with 4 bases between. CDR3 DNA sequence: TGTGCCAGCAGTTACCGGCCAGATACGCAGTATTTT. Translated, it gives CASSYRPDTQYF.